This TCR beta chain emerged from a study of T cells in Graves' hyperthyroidism and ophthalmopathy. Study at large: Peripheral blood collection took place at initial diagnosis, before any treatment. Study-wide points: Most clonotypes expanded in the thyroid (above 0.001) were also present in blood. Ophthalmopathy got predicted by the model a median about six months before its onset.

This clonotype was seen at least ten times. The antigen is undetermined. RNA transcripts were the template for amplifying TCR beta CDR3 regions. The primer set for the first-round RT-PCR of the TCR CDR3 was HTBI. Each CDR3 protein gets one entry after TCRdb re-called the multiplex PCR reads with MiXCR. Of fewer than 900,000 distinct CDR3 sequences in the sample, roughly a sixth were seen once. V was pared by 4 bases and J by 3 bases, with 4 bases of the junction left unmatched. The CDR3 sequence is 14 residues long. From germline, CDR1 is LGHDT and CDR2 YNNKEL (reference sequence). The chain couples TRBV3-1 to TRBJ1-1; TRBD1 matches at 8 bases. The source of this sequence is a woman aged 45-65 years with Graves' hyperthyroidism that later progressed to Graves' ophthalmopathy. The sample consisted of blood. The DNA for the CDR3 is TGTGCCAGCAGCCGGTCGACAGGGGACACTGAAGCTTTCTTT. Protein: CASSRSTGDTEAFF.